Listed below are T cell receptor beta chains from one sample, sequenced in a study of T cells in Graves' hyperthyroidism and ophthalmopathy. Using its own MiXCR run on the multiplex PCR reads, TCRdb lists one record per CDR3 protein. The repertoire holds approximately 480,000 distinct CDR3 sequences, with more than 20% as singletons. The material sequenced was blood. The receptor source for this set is a man aged 18-30 years with Graves' hyperthyroidism. Both conserved end residues are part of each CDR3. The order of the fields is J gene, D gene, V gene, clone size, CDR3 DNA, CDR3 protein. D genes are given only for firm matches. Clone sizes are given selectively: once, few, many, or a class where the clone is expanded.

TRBJ2-7,-,TRBV12-3/TRBV12-4,few,TGTGCCAGCAGCCCAAGACAGGATACCTACGAGCAGTACTTC,CASSPRQDTYEQYF
TRBJ1-2,-,TRBV29-1,-,TGCAGCGTAGGGAGGGAATCATATGGCTACACCTTC,CSVGRESYGYTF
TRBJ1-1,TRBD1,TRBV5-6,-,TGTGCCAGCGAGGGACAGGGCCCTGAAGCTTTCTTT,CASEGQGPEAFF
TRBJ2-5,-,TRBV6-5,many,TGTGCCAGCATACCCCGTTGGACGGAAGAGACCCAGTACTTC,CASIPRWTEETQYF
TRBJ1-1,TRBD1,TRBV29-1,many,TGCAGCGCGGCCGGGACAGGGGGCGGGAACACTGAAGCTTTCTTT,CSAAGTGGGNTEAFF
TRBJ2-2,TRBD1,TRBV19,many,TGTGCCAGTAGTACCGGACAGGGAGCCACCGGGGAGCTGTTTTTT,CASSTGQGATGELFF
TRBJ2-7,TRBD1,TRBV15,few,TGTGCCAGCTCGCCCGGGACAGGGAACACCTACGAGCAGTACTTC,CASSPGTGNTYEQYF
TRBJ1-1,TRBD1,TRBV7-9,many,TGTGCCAGCAGCTTACGTCAGGGGGGGAACACTGAAGCTTTCTTT,CASSLRQGGNTEAFF
TRBJ1-1,-,TRBV6-2/TRBV6-3,many,TGTGCCAGCAGGCCCCCCCGGTCGAACACTGAAGCTTTCTTT,CASRPPRSNTEAFF
TRBJ2-7,TRBD1,TRBV20-1,many,TGCAGTGCTAGAGTAAGGGGGCTAGGCGAGCAGTACTTC,CSARVRGLGEQYF
TRBJ1-5,-,TRBV28,many,TGTGCCAGCAGTTTATCGGCTGGGGGCAGTGCCGGTCAGCCCCAGCATTTT,CASSLSAGGSAGQPQHF
TRBJ2-7,-,TRBV28,many,TGTGCCAGCAGAAACCCCGATGGGCTTGAGCAGTACTTC,CASRNPDGLEQYF
TRBJ2-7,-,TRBV10-3,many,TGTGCCATCAGTGCTACCGGGACGGACACACAGTACTTC,CAISATGTDTQYF